This T cell receptor (beta chain) was sequenced for a study of liver allograft versus peripheral blood T cells. The wider study: The authors compared T cell receptor repertoires in transplanted livers with those in the peripheral blood of recipients.

Study results and limitations: Liver allograft repertoires of T cell receptors reportedly diverged from peripheral blood repertoires.

This clonotype was seen repeatedly, ten times or more. Its target is not known. TCRdb redid the calling of the reads with MiXCR, one entry per CDR3 protein. The repertoire holds 7,000 to 9,000 distinct CDR3 sequences, with 15% to 20% as singletons. The germline CDR1 and CDR2 sequences are KGHSY and FQNENV. The CDR3 spans 15 residues. V lost 6 bases, J lost 7 bases, and 22 bases lay in between. The V and J genes are TRBV16 and TRBJ2-7; D uncertain. The clonotype was recovered from a human patient who had a liver transplant. Some T cells may have come from the graft donor. This CDR3 reads CASSSTEAVPWEQYF. The CDR3 DNA is TGTGCCAGCAGTTCGACCGAGGCGGTCCCGTGGGAGCAGTACTTC.